Below, 7 T cell receptor beta chains from the same sample are listed, as sequenced in a study of blood T cell repertoires in COVID-19 (dated by TCRdb to the early 2020s). The library was produced with the immunoSEQ multiplex PCR assay. Entries here come from immuneACCESS through TCRdb and include only in-frame sequences with V and J called. Some clones fail to appear in such tables; in the studies checked, an unresolved V gene covers under half of the shortfall, and the cause of the remainder is unknown. This sample lists 270,000 or so clones; approximately 84% were detected once. In total, the top ten clones hold more than 1.2% of the sample. Input material: peripheral blood. The receptors were gathered from a human donor with COVID-19, enrolled during active disease. The donor label of this sample is uncertain.

This chain connects TRBV12-3 or TRBV12-4 to TRBJ2-7, with 8 positions matching TRBD2. V lost 8 bases, J lost 5 bases, and 5 bases stayed unmatched. The CDR3 spans 12 residues. The CDR3 loop reads CASRGLVDEQYF. CDR3 sequence (DNA): TGTGCCAGCCGGGGACTAGTTGACGAGCAGTACTTC.

This clone was counted only a few times. The chain has TRBV7-2 and TRBJ1-3; D call uncertain. V was clipped by 5 bases and J by 2 bases, with 7 bases between them. The germline gives CDR1 SGHTA, CDR2 FQGNSA. This CDR3 spans 13 amino acids. This chain's CDR3 is CASSLPPGNTIYF. CDR3 bases: TGTGCCAGCAGCCTACCGCCTGGAAACACCATATATTTT.

This clone was observed a single time. In nucleotides, the CDR3 is TGTGCCAGCAGCCCCCCCGACGGGGGCACCGGGGAGCTGTTTTTT. Its protein is CASSPPDGGTGELFF. The rearrangement joins TRBV6-5 to TRBJ2-2, with a tentative D call TRBD2 (6 bases). There are 15 residues in the CDR3. Germline CDR1 is MNHEY and CDR2 is SVGAGI. V dropped 6 bases and J dropped 4 bases, with 15 bases sitting between them.

This chain joins TRBV6-5 and TRBJ2-5; TRBD2 matches at 8 bases. CDR3 size: 15 residues. CDR1 is MNHEY and CDR2 is SVGAGI in the germline V gene. V lost 5 bases to trimming and J lost 2 bases; unmatched junction nucleotides: 7. CDR3 sequence (DNA): TGTGCCAGCAGTCCCTACACTAGCGGACAAGAGACCCAGTACTTC. Its translation: CASSPYTSGQETQYF.

This chain links TRBV5-1 with TRBJ2-3; TRBD2 matches at 9 bases. The CDR3 sequence is 17 residues long. CDR1 and CDR2 (germline): SGHRS, YFSETQ. J gave up 1 base and V 7 bases, and 13 bases lay outside the gene matches. CDR3 nucleotides: TGCGCCAGCCATAATAGCGGGAGTTCTATCGGCACAGATACGCAGTATTTT. This gives the protein CASHNSGSSIGTDTQYF.

CDR3 bases: TGTGCCTGGAGTAAATTTAGCGGAGGACTCACAGATACGCAGTATTTT. The encoded protein is CAWSKFSGGLTDTQYF. The chain uses TRBV30 and TRBJ2-3, with a possible D match to TRBD2 (6 bases). This CDR3 has 16 amino acids. Trimming took off 2 bases at V and 2 bases at J, with 17 bases between the two ends. The germline V gene has CDR1 GTSNPN and CDR2 SVGIG (reference sequence).

V usage is TRBV5-1 and J usage is TRBJ2-2; D remains unclear. Germline-derived CDR1 and CDR2 are SGHRS and YFSETQ. This CDR3 is built from 11 residues. V was shortened by 7 bases and J by 6 bases, with 7 bases between the two germline ends. CDR3 bases: TGCGCCAGCTACGAGGCCGGGGAGCTGTTTTTT. Protein sequence: CASYEAGELFF. The whole variable domain, filled in from reference TRBV5-1 and TRBJ2-2, reads KAGVTQTPRYLIKTRGQQVTLSCSPISGHRSVSWYQQTPGQGLQFLFEYFSETQRNKGNFPGRFSGRQFSNSRSEMNVSTLELGDSALYLCASYEAGELFFGEGSRLTVL.